Following are 31 T cell receptor beta chains from one sample sequenced in a study of T cell responses to AZD1222 COVID-19 vaccine. Method: immunoSEQ multiplex PCR; TCRdb's copy keeps in-frame clones and lacks some. Here the sample spans around 110,000 clones, 92% being singletons. The source was peripheral blood, collected 28 days after the second AZD1222 dose. These receptors were taken from an adult who received the AZD1222 COVID-19 vaccine.

The V call is TRBV27, the J call TRBJ2-3; D tentatively reads TRBD1 or TRBD2 (5 bases each). This CDR3 contains 12 residues. CDR1 MNHEY and CDR2 SMNVEV come from the germline V gene (reference sequence). Trimming pared 3 bases from V and 10 bases from J, leaving 11 bases between. CDR3 sequence: CASSFGARAQYF. The CDR3 DNA reads TGTGCCAGCAGTTTCGGGGCTAGGGCGCAGTATTTT.

In this sample, this clone turned up once. This rearrangement joins TRBV7-9 to TRBJ2-3; D remains unclear. The CDR3 totals 12 residues. Trimming took 4 bases from V and 2 from J, leaving 4 bases between them. Germline V gene sequence: CDR1 SEHNR, CDR2 FQNEAQ (reference sequence). CDR3 sequence reads: CASSSATDTQYF. CDR3 coding DNA: TGTGCCAGCAGCTCGGCCACAGATACGCAGTATTTT.

This clone has only a few counts. The chain employs TRBV7-6 and TRBJ2-5, with a weak D call TRBD2 (5 bases). Trimming took off 1 base at V and 1 base at J, with 10 bases between the two ends. Germline values: CDR1 SGHVS, CDR2 FNYEAQ. The CDR3 runs to 15 residues. The CDR3 loop is CASSLEPAAQETQYF. CDR3 nucleotide sequence: TGTGCCAGCAGCTTAGAGCCAGCGGCCCAAGAGACCCAGTACTTC.

This sequence joins TRBV5-1 and TRBJ1-1, with 8 bases lining up with TRBD1. CDR3 size: 13 residues. V was pared by 4 bases and J by 10 bases, with 9 bases of the junction left unmatched. Germline assignment: CDR1 SGHRS and CDR2 YFSETQ. The CDR3 coding sequence is TGCGCCAGCAGCCACGGACAGGGTGGTGGAGCTTTCTTT. Translation gives CASSHGQGGGAFF.

V and J are TRBV6-4 and TRBJ1-2; TRBD1 aligns across 8 bases. The CDR3 contains 13 residues. After removal of 6 bases from V and 7 bases from J, the junction contained 7 bases not matched to a gene. Germline V CDR1 and CDR2: MRHNA, SNTAGT. The chain's CDR3 is CASSPRTGLGYTF. The CDR3 DNA reads TGTGCCAGCAGCCCCCGGACAGGGCTTGGCTACACCTTC.

This chain's CDR3 is CSVIVRDQSNYGYTF. CDR3 coding DNA: TGCAGCGTTATAGTCCGGGACCAAAGTAACTATGGCTACACCTTC. The chain employs TRBV29-1 and TRBJ1-2; D may be TRBD1 (5 bases). Trimming took 5 bases from V and 1 from J, leaving 17 bases between them. The CDR3 is made up of 15 amino acids. Germline V gene lookup returns CDR1 SQVTM and CDR2 ANQGSEA.

The V gene is TRBV5-6, the J gene TRBJ2-3; no clear D gene. The V and J ends lost 4 bases and 6 bases respectively, with 15 bases between them. Germline lookup yields CDR1 SGHDT and CDR2 YYEEEE. This CDR3 contains 14 residues. The CDR3 nucleotides read TGTGCCAGCAGCGCCATTAGGTTGGGGGATACGCAGTATTTT. Its protein is CASSAIRLGDTQYF.

The CDR3 loop is CASSLDRAGNTIYF. The CDR3 DNA reads as TGTGCCAGCAGCCTTGACCGGGCTGGAAACACCATATATTTT. The chain links TRBV9 to TRBJ1-3; unclear D gene. V was clipped by 4 bases and J by 2 bases, with 10 bases between them. Germline CDR1 and CDR2: SGDLS and YYNGEE. The CDR3 consists of 14 residues.

The rearrangement joins TRBV19 to TRBJ2-3; TRBD2 aligns across 10 bases. Germline CDR1 LNHDA, CDR2 SQIVND (reference sequence). The V and J ends lost 6 bases and 6 bases, in that order; junction bases with no gene match: 6. The CDR3 is 14 residues long. CDR3 nucleotides: TGTGCCAGTAGGAGGGTAGCGGGAGGTGATACGCAGTATTTT. Translation: CASRRVAGGDTQYF. Filled out from reference TRBV19 and TRBJ2-3, the complete variable domain reads DGGITQSPKYLFRKEGQNVTLSCEQNLNHDAMYWYRQDPGQGLRLIYYSQIVNDFQKGDIAEGYSVSREKKESFPLTVTSAQKNPTAFYLCASRRVAGGDTQYFGPGTRLTVL.

CDR3 protein: CASSAFGRETQYF. The CDR3 DNA reads as TGTGCCAGCAGTGCCTTTGGGAGAGAGACCCAGTACTTC. The chain uses TRBV25-1 and TRBJ2-5, with D possibly TRBD2 on 5 matching bases. CDR3 length: 13 residues. V was clipped by 4 bases and J by 4 bases, with 10 bases between them. Germline CDR1 is MGHDK and CDR2 is SYGVNS. Together with reference TRBV25-1 and TRBJ2-5, the CDR3 gives the full variable domain: EADIYQTPRYLVIGTGKKITLECSQTMGHDKMYWYQQDPGMELHLIHYSYGVNSTEKGDLSSESTVSRIRTEHFPLTLESARPSHTSQYLCASSAFGRETQYFGPGTRLLVL.

This clone was seen only once. The chain recombines TRBV5-6 with TRBJ2-2; 9 bases are a match to TRBD2. Germline assignment: CDR1 SGHDT and CDR2 YYEEEE. Unmatched junction bases numbered 5, after V lost 0 bases and J lost 2 bases. The CDR3 is 17 residues long. The CDR3 region is CASSLVAGALNTGELFF. The CDR3 nucleotides read TGTGCCAGCAGCTTGGTAGCGGGGGCCCTCAACACCGGGGAGCTGTTTTTT.

This sequence joins TRBV14 and TRBJ1-3, with D perhaps matching TRBD1 (6 bases). The CDR3 has 14 amino acids. Germline V gene sequence: CDR1 SGHDN, CDR2 FVKESK. V was shortened by 5 bases and J by 3 bases, with 11 bases between the two germline ends. This CDR3 reads CASSVQGNGNTIYF. CDR3 DNA sequence: TGTGCCAGCAGCGTCCAGGGGAATGGAAACACCATATATTTT.

CDR3 in DNA: TGTGCCAGCAGCTTAGGGACAGGGGGCTACGAGCAGTACTTC. This encodes CASSLGTGGYEQYF. The rearrangement joins TRBV11-2 to TRBJ2-7; 10 positions agree with TRBD1. The CDR3 totals 14 residues. The germline V gene has CDR1 SGHAT and CDR2 FQNNGV. V was clipped by 1 base and J by 3 bases; unmatched bases: 0.

The chain recombines TRBV9 with TRBJ2-3; 10 bases fit TRBD2. There are 15 residues in the CDR3. The V and J ends lost 3 bases and 6 bases, in that order; junction bases with no gene match: 7. The V gene's germline CDR1 is SGDLS and CDR2 YYNGEE. The CDR3 spells CASSASGGLADTQYF. The CDR3 nucleotides read TGTGCCAGCAGCGCTAGCGGGGGACTTGCGGATACGCAGTATTTT.

V gene TRBV27 combines with J gene TRBJ1-2, with D maybe TRBD1 (5 bases). Germline V CDR1 and CDR2: MNHEY, SMNVEV (reference sequence). V was trimmed by 6 bases and J by 6 bases, leaving 17 bases between them. The CDR3 covers 14 residues. The DNA of the CDR3 is TGTGCCAGCAGGAGCCAGGGAATGGAGCATGGCTACACCTTC. This translates into CASRSQGMEHGYTF.

The chain uses TRBV5-6 and TRBJ2-7, with D possibly TRBD2 on 5 matching bases. Trimming pared 1 base from V and 4 bases from J, leaving 15 bases between. There are 15 residues in the CDR3. Germline CDR1 SGHDT, CDR2 YYEEEE. The CDR3 here is CASSLLDPRGYEQYF. The CDR3 DNA reads as TGTGCCAGCAGCTTGCTCGATCCCCGGGGTTACGAGCAGTACTTC.

The chain joins TRBV6-2 or TRBV6-3 to TRBJ2-1; D unclear. CDR1 and CDR2 (germline): MNHEY, SVGEGT. The CDR3 consists of 15 residues. The V and J ends lost 2 bases and 2 bases respectively, with 10 bases between them. The CDR3 DNA reads TGTGCCAGCAGTTACAAAAGCGTCGCCTACAATGAGCAGTTCTTC. This translates into CASSYKSVAYNEQFF.

This clone was picked up a small number of times. The chain combines TRBV7-9 with TRBJ1-2; unclear D gene. The CDR3 runs 12 residues. Between the trimmed V and J ends, which lost 5 bases and 5 bases, there was a span of 9 bases. CDR1 is SEHNR and CDR2 is FQNEAQ in the germline V gene (reference sequence). CDR3 sequence (DNA): TGTGCCAGCAGCCAAGGACTTTATGGCTACACCTTC. The encoded protein is CASSQGLYGYTF.

The gene calls are TRBV6-2 or TRBV6-3 and TRBJ2-1, with TRBD2 identical over 7 bases. The V gene's germline CDR1 is MNHEY and CDR2 SVGEGT. V lost 4 bases to trimming and J lost 2 bases; unmatched junction nucleotides: 8. The CDR3 sequence is 16 residues long. This CDR3 is CASSFSLRGTYNEQFF. The CDR3 nucleotides read TGTGCCAGCAGTTTCTCGTTGCGGGGGACCTACAATGAGCAGTTCTTC.

The chain has TRBV5-4 and TRBJ1-1, with D possibly TRBD1 on 5 matching bases. Germline V gene data show CDR1 as SGHNT and CDR2 as YYREEE (reference sequence). The CDR3 runs 13 residues. The V end lost 3 bases, the J end lost 4 bases, and 10 bases lay between the germline ends. The CDR3 protein is CASSSTGGTEAFF. The CDR3 coding sequence is TGTGCCAGCAGCTCCACAGGAGGCACTGAAGCTTTCTTT.

The V and J genes are TRBV28 and TRBJ1-5, with D tentatively TRBD1 (5 bases). The germline V gene encodes CDR1 MDHEN and CDR2 SYDVKM. V lost 2 bases and J lost 3, with 14 bases in between. This CDR3 spans 16 amino acids. CDR3 sequence: CASSLIGAASNQPQHF. The DNA for the CDR3 is TGTGCCAGCAGTTTAATAGGGGCAGCCTCCAATCAGCCCCAGCATTTT.

The chain uses TRBV29-1 and TRBJ1-2, with 10 positions matching TRBD1. The germline V gene has CDR1 SQVTM and CDR2 ANQGSEA. The CDR3 runs to 12 residues. V trimming: 6 bases; J trimming: 8 bases; junction bases outside the gene matches: 6. The chain's CDR3 is CSVGQGMRGYTF. CDR3 bases: TGCAGCGTGGGACAGGGGATGCGGGGCTACACCTTC.

This chain joins TRBV29-1 and TRBJ1-2; no firm D call. The CDR3 totals 13 residues. V was pared by 2 bases and J by 0 bases, with 7 bases between. Germline-derived CDR1 and CDR2 are SQVTM and ANQGSEA. The CDR3 spells CSVESGANYGYTF. The CDR3 nucleotides read TGCAGCGTTGAATCCGGAGCTAACTATGGCTACACCTTC.

The rearrangement links TRBV6-5 to TRBJ1-2, with D possibly matching TRBD1 (6 bases). The V gene lost 6 bases and the J gene lost 4 bases, with 9 bases spanning the gap. CDR3 length: 12 residues. The germline V gene encodes CDR1 MNHEY and CDR2 SVGAGI. The CDR3 loop is CASRPQGYGYTF. In DNA, the CDR3 is TGTGCCAGCAGACCACAGGGCTATGGCTACACCTTC.

The rearrangement uses TRBV7-2 and TRBJ1-6; weak D call: TRBD1 (5 bases). CDR1 SGHTA and CDR2 FQGNSA come from the germline V gene. V was cut by 3 bases and J by 7 bases, with 10 bases left in between. The CDR3 length is 14 residues. CDR3 sequence (DNA): TGTGCCAGCAGCTTGGTCAGACAGAATTCACCCCTCCACTTT. Amino acids: CASSLVRQNSPLHF.

The V and J genes are TRBV28 and TRBJ1-1; no reliable D call. Trimming removed 7 bases at V and 1 base at J, with 10 bases between. This CDR3 comprises 13 residues. Germline CDR1 and CDR2: MDHEN and SYDVKM. In nucleotides, the CDR3 is TGTGCCAGCACCCCACGGGAGAACACTGAAGCTTTCTTT. As protein: CASTPRENTEAFF.

The chain uses TRBV6-2 or TRBV6-3 and TRBJ2-7; D is unclear. Trimming cost V 6 bases and J 3 bases, with 18 bases left between them. The CDR3 consists of 15 residues. Germline loops: CDR1 MNHEY, CDR2 SVGEGT. CDR3 bases: TGTGCCAGCAGCTCCCCCGGGTTGGGGATCTACGAGCAGTACTTC. Amino acid sequence: CASSSPGLGIYEQYF.

The chain carries TRBV5-1 and TRBJ1-1; D uncertain. The length of the CDR3 is 16 residues. V was cut by 0 bases and J by 3 bases, with 15 bases left in between. Per germline, CDR1 SGHRS and CDR2 YFSETQ. CDR3 in DNA: TGCGCCAGCAGCTTGGCGGGGATAGGCGTGGACACTGAAGCTTTCTTT. This gives the protein CASSLAGIGVDTEAFF.

The chain carries TRBV2 and TRBJ1-5; D unresolved. The CDR3 is made up of 15 amino acids. V was clipped by 6 bases and J by 2 bases, with 14 bases between them. CDR1 and CDR2 (germline): SNHLY, FYNNEI. CDR3 coding DNA: TGTGCCAGCAGCCCAAACCGGGCCGGCAATCAGCCCCAGCATTTT. Translated, it gives CASSPNRAGNQPQHF.

The rearrangement joins TRBV3-1 (or the pseudogene TRBV3-2) to TRBJ1-2; 7 bases match TRBD1. Looked up from germline, CDR1 is LGHDT and CDR2 is YNNKEL (reference sequence). This CDR3 comprises 13 residues. The J segment lost 8 bases and the V segment lost 5 bases, leaving 8 bases of the junction unmatched. CDR3 bases: TGTGCCAGCAGCTCTTTCACAGGGGCCGGCTACACCTTC. Its protein is CASSSFTGAGYTF.

This chain joins TRBV27 and TRBJ2-2, with TRBD2 matching over 8 bases. Germline V lookup: CDR1 MNHEY, CDR2 SMNVEV (reference sequence). CDR3 length: 15 residues. The J segment lost 6 bases and the V segment lost 8 bases, leaving 11 bases of the junction unmatched. CDR3 nucleotides: TGTGCCAGCGGTCCCCAGCGGGAGATGCCCGGGGAGCTGTTTTTT. Translation: CASGPQREMPGELFF.